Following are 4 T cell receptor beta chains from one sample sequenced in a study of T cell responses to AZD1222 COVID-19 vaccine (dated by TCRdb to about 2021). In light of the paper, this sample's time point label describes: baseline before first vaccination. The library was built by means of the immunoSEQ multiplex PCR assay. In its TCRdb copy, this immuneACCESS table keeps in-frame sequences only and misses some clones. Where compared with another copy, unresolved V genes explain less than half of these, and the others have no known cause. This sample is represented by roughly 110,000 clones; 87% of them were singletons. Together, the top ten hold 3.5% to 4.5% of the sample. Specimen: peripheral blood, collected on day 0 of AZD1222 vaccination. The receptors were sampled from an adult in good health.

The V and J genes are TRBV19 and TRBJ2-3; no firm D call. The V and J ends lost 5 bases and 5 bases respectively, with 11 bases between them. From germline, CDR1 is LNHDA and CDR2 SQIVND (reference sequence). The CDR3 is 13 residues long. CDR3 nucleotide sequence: TGTGCCAGTAGTTTTTCAGAAAGAGATACGCAGTATTTT. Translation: CASSFSERDTQYF.

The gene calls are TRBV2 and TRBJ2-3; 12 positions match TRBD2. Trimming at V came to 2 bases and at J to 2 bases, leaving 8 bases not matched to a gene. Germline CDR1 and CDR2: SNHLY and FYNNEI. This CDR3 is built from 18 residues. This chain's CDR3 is CASSEMASGGAITDTQYF. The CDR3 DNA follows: TGTGCCAGCAGTGAAATGGCTAGCGGGGGGGCAATCACAGATACGCAGTATTTT.

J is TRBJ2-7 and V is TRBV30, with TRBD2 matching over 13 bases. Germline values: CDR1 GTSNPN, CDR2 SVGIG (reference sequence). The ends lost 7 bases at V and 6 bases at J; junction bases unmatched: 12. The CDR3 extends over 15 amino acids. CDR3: CASRTSGGPWSEQYF. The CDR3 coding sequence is TGTGCCTCGCGGACTAGCGGGGGCCCTTGGAGCGAGCAGTACTTC. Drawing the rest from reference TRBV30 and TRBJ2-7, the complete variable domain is SQTIHQWPATLVQPVGSPLSLECTVEGTSNPNLYWYRQAAGRGLQLLFYSVGIGQISSEVPQNLSASRPQDRQFILSSKKLLLSDSGFYLCASRTSGGPWSEQYFGPGTRLTVT.

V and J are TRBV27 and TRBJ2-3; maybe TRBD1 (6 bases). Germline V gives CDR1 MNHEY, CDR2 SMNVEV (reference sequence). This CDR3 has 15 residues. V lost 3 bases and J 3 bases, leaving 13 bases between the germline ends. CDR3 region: CASSFTGRETDTQYF. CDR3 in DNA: TGTGCCAGCAGTTTCACAGGGCGCGAAACAGATACGCAGTATTTT.